Listed below are T cell receptor beta chains from one sample, sequenced in a study of T cell responses to AZD1222 COVID-19 vaccine. Clones were sequenced by immunoSEQ multiplex PCR, and TCRdb holds only the in-frame ones, with some missing. The data show approximately 160,000 clones, around 90% seen once. Sample: peripheral blood, taken on day 0 of AZD1222 vaccination. The receptors were sampled from an adult in good health. The CDR3 runs from the conserved cysteine through the conserved F or W. The D gene is left open where the match is weak. The listing skips clone size in some rows; elsewhere it reads once, few, many or a size class.

j_call | v_call | clone_size | d_call | cdr3_nt | cdr3_aa
TRBJ2-7 | TRBV4-2 | - | - | TGTGCCAGCAGCCCCTTAGGGACTGCGGAGGGCCGCGAGCAGTACTTC | CASSPLGTAEGREQYF
TRBJ2-3 | TRBV27 | once | - | TGTGCCAGCAGTTTATTAAGTCGAGGGGCAGATACGCAGTATTTT | CASSLLSRGADTQYF
TRBJ2-1 | TRBV2 | few | - | TGTGCCAGCAGGCAGGACAGCTACAATGAGCAGTTCTTC | CASRQDSYNEQFF
TRBJ2-3 | TRBV21-1 | - | - | TGTGCCAGCAGCAAAGGCGTTCGGACTAGCGGGAGGAACTATACGCAGTATTTT | CASSKGVRTSGRNYTQYF
TRBJ1-2 | TRBV3-1/TRBV3-2 | - | - | TGTGCCAGCAGCCCACTTCAGGGCTATGGCTACACCTTC | CASSPLQGYGYTF
TRBJ2-1 | TRBV11-3 | - | - | TGTGCCAGCAGCCCTGGCAATGAGCAGTTCTTC | CASSPGNEQFF
TRBJ2-3 | TRBV7-9 | few | - | TGTGCCAGCAGTTCGGGGCAGGGCACAGATACGCAGTATTTT | CASSSGQGTDTQYF
TRBJ1-2 | TRBV6-5 | - | - | TGTGCCAGCAGTTACTCGTCCCGAGGAGGGTATGGCTACACCTTC | CASSYSSRGGYGYTF
TRBJ1-6 | TRBV29-1 | once | - | TGCCGAAGAGGGAGCTCCTATAATTCACCCCTCCACTTT | CRRGSSYNSPLHF
TRBJ1-4 | TRBV6-5 | - | - | TGTGCCAGCTCCTTCAGGGATGGAAAACTGTTTTTT | CASSFRDGKLFF
TRBJ1-3 | TRBV28 | - | - | TGTGCCAGCAGTTCAGGAACCGAGAGCTCTGGAAACACCATATATTTT | CASSSGTESSGNTIYF
TRBJ2-7 | TRBV2 | - | - | TGTGCCAGCAGTGAAGGGTCATCCGCCAGGTACGAGCAGTACTTC | CASSEGSSARYEQYF
TRBJ2-7 | TRBV4-1 | - | - | TGCGCCAGCAGCGAAGACAGAGCCTACGAGCAGTACTTC | CASSEDRAYEQYF
TRBJ2-1 | TRBV6-5 | once | TRBD1 | TGTGCCAGCAGTCGGACAGGGAATGTTGAGCAGTTCTTC | CASSRTGNVEQFF
TRBJ1-1 | TRBV2 | - | - | TGTGCCAGCACTAGACTGGGGAACACTGAAGCTTTCTTT | CASTRLGNTEAFF
TRBJ2-7 | TRBV28 | - | TRBD2 | TGTGCCAGCAGGTCTAGCGGGAGAACCTACGAGCAGTACTTC | CASRSSGRTYEQYF
TRBJ1-5 | TRBV28 | - | - | TGTGCCAGCAGTTTATTAACAGGAAGCCCTTTTTTT | CASSLLTGSPFF
TRBJ1-2 | TRBV7-8 | - | - | TGTGCCAGCAGCTCTGTACCAGATCTTAACTATGGCTACACCTTC | CASSSVPDLNYGYTF
TRBJ2-1 | TRBV7-9 | - | - | TGTGCCAGCAGCTTGGACCGGTTCTCAGACCTGATCAATGAGCAGTTCTTC | CASSLDRFSDLINEQFF
TRBJ2-1 | TRBV5-4 | - | TRBD1 | TGTGCCAGCAGCTTGTGGACAGGGTTTTACAATGAGCAGTTCTTC | CASSLWTGFYNEQFF
TRBJ1-2 | TRBV30 | - | TRBD1 | TGTGCCTGGAGCCGGCGGCAGGGGGCTGGGGGCTACACCTTC | CAWSRRQGAGGYTF
TRBJ2-7 | TRBV19 | - | TRBD2 | TGTGCCAGTAGTGGGACTAGCGGGAGTCCCTACGAGCAGTACTTC | CASSGTSGSPYEQYF
TRBJ2-1 | TRBV7-9 | - | TRBD2 | TGTGCCAGCAGCTTTGGACTAGCGAAAAACGGGGAGCAGTTCTTC | CASSFGLAKNGEQFF
TRBJ2-7 | TRBV19 | - | - | TGTGCCAGCACGTCAGCCAGGGGTTTCTACGAGCAGTACTTC | CASTSARGFYEQYF
TRBJ2-1 | TRBV5-5 | - | - | TGTGCCACCCACTTCCAGGGCAGTAGCGGCAAATTCTTC | CATHFQGSSGKFF
TRBJ1-1 | TRBV12-3/TRBV12-4 | - | - | TGTGCCAGCAGTCCAGGACGGATTGAAGCTTTCTTT | CASSPGRIEAFF
TRBJ2-3 | TRBV6-5 | - | TRBD2 | TGTGCCAGCAGTTACCTCCGCAGGGAGGGAGATACGCAGTATTTT | CASSYLRREGDTQYF
TRBJ1-1 | TRBV2 | - | - | TGTGCCAGCAGTCTGACAGGAGTGAACACTGAAGCTTTCTTT | CASSLTGVNTEAFF
TRBJ1-6 | TRBV25-1 | - | TRBD1 | TGTGCCAGCGGGGGACAGGGGAATTCACCCCTCCACTTT | CASGGQGNSPLHF
TRBJ2-7 | TRBV5-1 | - | TRBD1 | TGCGCCAGCAGCATTGGGACAGGGGGAGTTGAGCAGTACTTC | CASSIGTGGVEQYF
TRBJ2-1 | TRBV19 | - | TRBD2 | TGTGCCAGTAGTAACCGCGGGGGGAGCTCCTACAATGAGCAGTTCTTC | CASSNRGGSSYNEQFF
TRBJ1-5 | TRBV15 | - | - | TGTGCCACCAGCAGTTACCGGAGGCAGCCCCAGCATTTT | CATSSYRRQPQHF
TRBJ1-2 | TRBV6-4 | - | - | TGTGCCAGCAGTGACTTTCCCGGGAACTATGGCTACACCTTC | CASSDFPGNYGYTF
TRBJ2-6 | TRBV18 | few | - | TGTGCCAGCTCACCAGAGCGCTCTGGGGCCAACGTCCTGACTTTC | CASSPERSGANVLTF
TRBJ1-3 | TRBV6-6 | - | - | TGTGCCAGCAGTTACGACAACAGGGTCGGAAACACCATATATTTT | CASSYDNRVGNTIYF
TRBJ1-2 | TRBV4-1 | - | TRBD1 | TGCGCCAGCAGTCGCCACCTACAGGGGAGTCAGAGTGGCTACACCTTC | CASSRHLQGSQSGYTF
TRBJ1-1 | TRBV15 | - | - | TGTGCCACCAGCAGAGATCTTGTCAGCCCAGAAGCTTTCTTT | CATSRDLVSPEAFF
TRBJ1-2 | TRBV18 | - | - | TGTGCCAGCTCACTGGCAGGGGAGAGAGGTGGCTACACCTTC | CASSLAGERGGYTF
TRBJ1-1 | TRBV5-5 | - | - | TGTGCCAGCAGCTTGTATTCCAAGCTTAACACTGAAGCTTTCTTT | CASSLYSKLNTEAFF
TRBJ1-1 | TRBV30 | few | - | TGTGCCTGGAGTAGGCAGAACACTGAAGCTTTCTTT | CAWSRQNTEAFF
TRBJ2-2 | TRBV30 | - | - | TGTGCCTGGGAGGACACCGGGGAGCTGTTTTTT | CAWEDTGELFF
TRBJ2-5 | TRBV5-1 | - | TRBD2 | TGCGCCAGCAGCATTAGCGGGAGTCCCCAAGAGACCCAGTACTTC | CASSISGSPQETQYF
TRBJ1-1 | TRBV3-1/TRBV3-2 | - | TRBD1 | TGTGCCAGCAGCCGAGACAGGGGAGGAGGAACTGAAGCTTTCTTT | CASSRDRGGGTEAFF
TRBJ2-3 | TRBV30 | - | TRBD2 | TGTGCCTCCACTCCGGGACTAGCGATAACAGATACGCAGTATTTT | CASTPGLAITDTQYF
TRBJ1-1 | TRBV7-9 | - | - | TGTGCCAGCAGCTTAGACGAGGGCGTGCCACCTCAAGCTTTCTTT | CASSLDEGVPPQAFF
TRBJ1-1 | TRBV6-5 | - | - | TGTGCCTCGAAAGGACAGTCGAACACTGAAGCTTTCTTT | CASKGQSNTEAFF
TRBJ1-1 | TRBV20-1 | - | - | TGCAGTGCTAGGGGCATCTCTGAAGCTTTCTTT | CSARGISEAFF
TRBJ2-5 | TRBV6-5 | - | TRBD2 | TGTGCCAGCAGTATTGCGGGAGGGGTGACCCAGTACTTC | CASSIAGGVTQYF
TRBJ1-6 | TRBV5-6 | - | - | TGTGCCAGCAGCTTGTTCCAGTCCAATTCACCCCTCCACTTT | CASSLFQSNSPLHF